This passage covers 13 T cell receptor beta chains from one sample sequenced in a study of Ad26.COV2.S vaccination and SARS-CoV-2 variants. Assay used: immunoSEQ multiplex PCR; TCRdb lists only in-frame clones, some missing. The sample consists of about 350,000 clones, roughly 90% of them appearing once. Treatment denoted: roughly 19 received Ad26.COV2.S at low or high dose, single or two shots; several received placebo; per-sample allocation not given. Specimen acquisition occurred on day 63 following the initial vaccine or placebo injection. Here the sequenced sample was peripheral blood, taken in a trial of Ad26.COV2.S vaccine versus placebo. These receptors all stem from a person aged 18-65 years who received the Ad26.COV2.S COVID-19 vaccine or a placebo.

This clone was detected once. Other DNA sequences in the sample encode the same CDR3. This chain joins TRBV7-2 and TRBJ2-2, with 15 bases aligning to TRBD2. The V and J ends lost 3 bases and 2 bases, in that order; junction bases with no gene match: 1. Germline V gene lookup returns CDR1 SGHTA and CDR2 FQGNSA. This CDR3 is 17 amino acids long. CDR3: CASSLGLAGGNTGELFF. The CDR3 DNA sequence: TGTGCCAGCAGCTTGGGACTAGCGGGGGGTAACACCGGGGAGCTGTTTTTT.

The chain couples TRBV3-1 (or the pseudogene TRBV3-2) to TRBJ1-5; no clear D gene. The ends were cut back, 1 base at V and 1 base at J, with 17 bases in the middle. From germline, CDR1 is LGHDT and CDR2 YNNKEL (reference sequence). The CDR3 totals 18 residues. CDR3 sequence (DNA): TGTGCCAGCAGCCAAGGGACGGCGGGCGGATTGAGCAATCAGCCCCAGCATTTT. As protein: CASSQGTAGGLSNQPQHF.

This clone was seen just once. The genes are TRBV5-6 and TRBJ1-3; 10 nucleotides match TRBD1. The V gene end was trimmed by 4 bases and the J gene end by 4 bases; junction bases not matched to a gene: 11. Germline values: CDR1 SGHDT, CDR2 YYEEEE. CDR3 length: 17 residues. The chain's CDR3 is CASSRVAGTGEGNTIYF. Here the CDR3 DNA reads TGTGCCAGCAGCCGAGTGGCAGGGACAGGGGAAGGAAACACCATATATTTT.

The chain combines TRBV4-1 with TRBJ2-3, with TRBD1 identical over 7 bases. Germline V gene data show CDR1 as MGHRA and CDR2 as YSYEKL. The CDR3 runs 17 residues. Losses at the gene ends were 0 bases for V and 3 bases for J; bases not matched to a gene: 9. CDR3 in amino acids: CASSQEGQPDGTDTQYF. The DNA for the CDR3 is TGCGCCAGCAGCCAAGAGGGACAGCCTGACGGGACAGATACGCAGTATTTT.

The chain carries TRBV28 and TRBJ1-5; D unresolved. The CDR3 is 15 residues long. The ends were cut back, 3 bases at V and 4 bases at J, with 13 bases in the middle. From germline, CDR1 is MDHEN and CDR2 SYDVKM. The CDR3 region has the DNA TGTGCCAGCAGTTTTCCTCCGGGCCAAAATCAGCCCCAGCATTTT. Protein product: CASSFPPGQNQPQHF.

Written as DNA, the CDR3 is TGTGCCAGCAGTCGTGACAGTCATCAGCCCCAGCATTTT. The encoded protein is CASSRDSHQPQHF. The chain joins TRBV7-2 to TRBJ1-5; perhaps TRBD1 as D (5 bases). V lost 6 bases, J lost 5 bases, and 11 bases lay in between. Germline CDR1 SGHTA, CDR2 FQGNSA. There are 13 residues in the CDR3. The entire variable domain, with the rest obtained from reference TRBV7-2 and TRBJ1-5, is as follows: GAGVSQSPSNKVTEKGKDVELRCDPISGHTALYWYRQSLGQGLEFLIYFQGNSAPDKSGLPSDRFSAERTGGSVSTLTIQRTQQEDSAVYLCASSRDSHQPQHFGDGTRLSIL.

The chain links TRBV19 to TRBJ2-1; 13 nucleotides align to TRBD2. Trimming took 6 bases from V and 2 from J; bases not matched to a gene: 1. CDR3 length equals 15 residues. Germline CDR1 and CDR2: LNHDA and SQIVND (reference sequence). CDR3 nucleotides: TGTGCCAGTAGGACTAGCGGGGGGCCCTACAATGAGCAGTTCTTC. Its translation is CASRTSGGPYNEQFF.

The CDR3 is CASSFSSPETQYF. The CDR3 DNA reads TGTGCCAGCAGCTTTAGTAGCCCCGAGACCCAGTACTTC. V is TRBV11-1 and J is TRBJ2-5, with D hard to call. The length of the CDR3 is 13 residues. Trimming removed 3 bases at V and 5 bases at J, with 10 bases between. CDR1 SGHAT and CDR2 FQDESV come from the germline V gene (reference sequence).

The J gene is TRBJ1-2, the V gene TRBV7-9, with TRBD1 matching over 7 bases. From germline, CDR1 is SEHNR and CDR2 FQNEAQ (reference sequence). The trim removed 3 bases at V and 4 bases at J, leaving 8 bases unmatched. The CDR3 has 15 amino acids. CDR3 sequence (DNA): TGTGCCAGCAGCTTCGGAGACAGGGCTAGCTATGGCTACACCTTC. It specifies CASSFGDRASYGYTF.

This chain connects TRBV15 to TRBJ1-1, with 7 bases aligning to TRBD1. The CDR3 length is 14 residues. Germline CDR1 and CDR2: LNHNV and YYDKDF (reference sequence). The junction had 4 bases not matched to a gene; V was cut back by 5 bases and J by 1 base. As DNA, the CDR3 is TGTGCCACCAGCCGACGGACAGGGAACACTGAAGCTTTCTTT. Amino acid sequence: CATSRRTGNTEAFF.

This clone was counted once. The chain couples TRBV5-4 to TRBJ1-4, with D uncertain. Looked up from germline, CDR1 is SGHNT and CDR2 is YYREEE (reference sequence). With 4 bases removed from V and 3 bases from J, the gap between germline ends came to 4 bases. The CDR3 runs 12 residues. This CDR3 is CASSRANEKLFF. In DNA form, the CDR3 reads TGTGCCAGCAGCCGGGCTAATGAAAAACTGTTTTTT.

This clone has a handful of counts. This sequence joins TRBV24-1 and TRBJ1-2, with 7 bases identical to TRBD1. Germline CDR1 and CDR2: KGHDR and SFDVKD. CDR3 length: 13 amino acids. After removal of 4 bases from V and 5 bases from J, the junction contained 3 bases not matched to a gene. The CDR3 DNA reads as TGTGCCACCAGTGAAGGGACAGAGTATGGCTACACCTTC. Translation: CATSEGTEYGYTF.

This clone was observed once. This chain joins TRBV6-5 and TRBJ1-2; D unclear. V was pared by 0 bases and J by 4 bases, with 12 bases between. Germline V gives CDR1 MNHEY, CDR2 SVGAGI. The CDR3 totals 15 residues. CDR3 nucleotide sequence: TGTGCCAGCAGTTACTCTCCTACAGCCCTCTATGGCTACACCTTC. This gives the protein CASSYSPTALYGYTF.